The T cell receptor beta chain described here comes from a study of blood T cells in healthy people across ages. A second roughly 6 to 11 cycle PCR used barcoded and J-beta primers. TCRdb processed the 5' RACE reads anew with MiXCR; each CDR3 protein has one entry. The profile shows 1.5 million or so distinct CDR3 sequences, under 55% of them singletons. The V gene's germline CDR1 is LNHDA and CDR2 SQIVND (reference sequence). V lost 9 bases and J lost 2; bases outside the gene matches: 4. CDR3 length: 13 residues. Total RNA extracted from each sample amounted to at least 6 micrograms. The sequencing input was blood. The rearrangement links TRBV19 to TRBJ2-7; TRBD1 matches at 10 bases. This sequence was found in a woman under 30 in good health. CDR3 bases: TGTGCCAGCGACAGGGGGCTTGCCTACGAGCAGTACTTC. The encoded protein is CASDRGLAYEQYF. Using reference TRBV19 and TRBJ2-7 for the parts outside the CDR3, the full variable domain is DGGITQSPKYLFRKEGQNVTLSCEQNLNHDAMYWYRQDPGQGLRLIYYSQIVNDFQKGDIAEGYSVSREKKESFPLTVTSAQKNPTAFYLCASDRGLAYEQYFGPGTRLTVT.